The 17 T cell receptor beta chains in this list originate from one sample, sequenced in a study of CD8+ T cells in alopecia areata. In each case, RNA was isolated and then reverse transcribed into cDNA as the sequencing template. Only in-frame clones appear in the TCRdb table, and some are missing; sequencing was by immunoSEQ multiplex PCR. There are about 200,000 clones in the sample; roughly 60% occur only once, and 0.95% to 1.1% lies in the top ten. Treatment of the sample: oral pan-JAK inhibitor, 5-10 mg twice daily. This specimen was CD4+ T cells sorted from blood, taken at week 24, from a patient treated with tofacitinib. The receptors come from a human donor with alopecia areata.

The chain combines TRBV2 with TRBJ2-1; a possible D gene is TRBD2 (6 bases). Trimming removed 0 bases at V and 12 bases at J, with 18 bases between. This CDR3 comprises 15 residues. Germline CDR1 and CDR2: SNHLY and FYNNEI. DNA of the CDR3: TGTGCCAGCAGTGAAGCGCTTCGAGGCGGGACTCGGCAGTTCTTC. Translating it yields CASSEALRGGTRQFF.

Sample share makes this clone medium-sized (0.01 to 0.1%). The gene calls are TRBV6-5 and TRBJ1-6; possible D gene TRBD1, 5 bases. The CDR3 is 15 amino acids. V was pared by 2 bases and J by 10 bases, with 15 bases between. Germline V gene sequence: CDR1 MNHEY, CDR2 SVGAGI. DNA for the CDR3: TGTGCCAGCAGTTACGGTGGGGCGAGGGACTCACCCCTCCACTTT. This encodes CASSYGGARDSPLHF.

The chain employs TRBV4-3 and TRBJ2-2; 7 bases match TRBD1. CDR3 size: 14 residues. V shed 2 bases, J shed 5 bases, and the junction held 2 bases outside the gene matches. Germline CDR1 is LGHNA and CDR2 is YSLEER. CDR3 sequence: CASSQLQGTGELFF. The DNA for the CDR3 is TGCGCCAGCAGCCAATTACAGGGGACCGGGGAGCTGTTTTTT.

The table lists this clone with a count of one. This sequence joins TRBV5-1 and TRBJ2-7, with 11 bases aligning to TRBD2. V was clipped by 0 bases and J by 3 bases; unmatched bases: 5. CDR1 and CDR2 (germline): SGHRS, YFSETQ. This CDR3 has 16 residues. The CDR3 loop reads CASSLGGTSGLYEQYF. CDR3 DNA: TGCGCCAGCAGCTTGGGGGGGACTAGCGGACTCTACGAGCAGTACTTC.

The V call is TRBV5-1, the J call TRBJ2-7; 9 bases map to TRBD1. This CDR3 is 14 amino acids long. Trimming cost V 4 bases and J 4 bases; bases outside gene matches: 6. Germline lookup yields CDR1 SGHRS and CDR2 YFSETQ. In nucleotides, the CDR3 is TGCGCCAGCAGCCGGGACAGGGCCGGGTACGAGCAGTACTTC. Protein product: CASSRDRAGYEQYF.

V usage is TRBV29-1 and J usage is TRBJ2-1; D unclear. The CDR3 extends over 14 amino acids. Trimming removed 4 bases from V and 0 bases from J, with 10 bases in between. CDR1 is SQVTM and CDR2 is ANQGSEA in the germline V gene. The CDR3 protein is CSVGGRLSYNEQFF. The CDR3 DNA reads as TGCAGCGTTGGTGGGCGACTCTCCTACAATGAGCAGTTCTTC.

This clone occurred once. The rearrangement joins TRBV15 to TRBJ2-6; 8 bases match TRBD2. Per germline, CDR1 LNHNV and CDR2 YYDKDF (reference sequence). V shed 3 bases and J 0 bases; nucleotides not matched to a gene: 4. The CDR3 runs to 17 residues. Here the CDR3 DNA reads TGTGCCACCAGCAGTGGTCTAGCGGGCTCTGGGGCCAACGTCCTGACTTTC. Its translation: CATSSGLAGSGANVLTF.

The chain joins TRBV7-2 to TRBJ2-7; D may be TRBD1 (5 bases). This CDR3 contains 14 residues. Germline values: CDR1 SGHTA, CDR2 FQGNSA. V was trimmed by 0 bases and J by 3 bases, leaving 9 bases between them. The CDR3 DNA sequence: TGTGCCAGCAGCTTAGCAGGGGATCTCTACGAGCAGTACTTC. The encoded protein is CASSLAGDLYEQYF.

This chain connects TRBV7-2 to TRBJ2-7; no clear D. The CDR3 consists of 11 residues. CDR1 is SGHTA, CDR2 FQGNSA, per germline. The V and J ends lost 4 bases and 7 bases respectively, with 8 bases between them. CDR3 sequence reads: CASSSGREQYF. The CDR3 DNA reads TGTGCCAGCAGCTCCGGAAGGGAGCAGTACTTC. Full variable domain (rest looked up from reference TRBV7-2 and TRBJ2-7): GAGVSQSPSNKVTEKGKDVELRCDPISGHTALYWYRQSLGQGLEFLIYFQGNSAPDKSGLPSDRFSAERTGGSVSTLTIQRTQQEDSAVYLCASSSGREQYFGPGTRLTVT.

The chain recombines TRBV14 with TRBJ2-4, with 10 bases that match TRBD1. The J segment lost 4 bases and the V segment lost 0 bases, leaving 3 bases of the junction unmatched. The CDR3 length is 16 residues. Germline CDR1 reads SGHDN; CDR2 reads FVKESK. In DNA form, the CDR3 reads TGTGCCAGCAGCCAAGACGTGGGACAGGGGAAAAACATTCAGTACTTC. Amino acid sequence: CASSQDVGQGKNIQYF.

CDR3 in DNA: TGCAGCGTTGAAGGACAGGGGGGTCAGCCCCAGCATTTT. This codes for CSVEGQGGQPQHF. This rearrangement joins TRBV29-1 to TRBJ1-5; 9 bases map to TRBD1. The trim removed 1 base at V and 6 bases at J, leaving 1 base unmatched. Germline V CDR1 and CDR2: SQVTM, ANQGSEA. This CDR3 has 13 amino acids.

V and J are TRBV5-1 and TRBJ2-7, with no clear D. The V and J ends lost 0 bases and 0 bases respectively, with 16 bases between them. This CDR3 has 17 amino acids. Per germline, CDR1 SGHRS and CDR2 YFSETQ. CDR3 coding DNA: TGCGCCAGCAGCTTGGCCGCGGTGAGATCCAGCTCCTACGAGCAGTACTTC. Translated: CASSLAAVRSSSYEQYF.

The genes are TRBV29-1 and TRBJ1-2; 7 nucleotides agree with TRBD1. The junction had 7 bases not matched to a gene; V was cut back by 3 bases and J by 6 bases. The CDR3 length is 13 residues. Germline V lookup: CDR1 SQVTM, CDR2 ANQGSEA. The CDR3 is CSVDVDRANGYTF. The CDR3 DNA sequence: TGCAGCGTTGATGTCGACAGGGCTAATGGCTACACCTTC.

J is TRBJ1-5 and V is TRBV29-1, with unresolved D. Trimming removed 4 bases at V and 0 bases at J, with 10 bases between. The germline V gene encodes CDR1 SQVTM and CDR2 ANQGSEA. This CDR3 comprises 14 residues. CDR3 in amino acids: CSVGDRDSNQPQHF. Written as DNA, the CDR3 is TGCAGCGTTGGAGATCGGGATAGCAATCAGCCCCAGCATTTT.

The chain links TRBV6-6 to TRBJ1-2; weak D call: TRBD1 (5 bases). CDR3 length equals 13 residues. The V gene lost 2 bases and the J gene lost 3 bases, with 7 bases spanning the gap. The germline V gene has CDR1 MNHNY and CDR2 SVGAGI (reference sequence). In DNA, the CDR3 is TGTGCCAGCAGTTACGGGGGAGACTATGGCTACACCTTC. It codes for CASSYGGDYGYTF.

The chain is built from TRBV27 and TRBJ1-2, with D perhaps TRBD1 (5 bases). Germline V lookup: CDR1 MNHEY, CDR2 SMNVEV (reference sequence). The CDR3 spans 14 residues. The germline V and J ends were trimmed by 5 bases and 5 bases, with 15 bases remaining between them. CDR3 DNA: TGTGCCAGCAGTCCTGGACATCTTTCGTATGGCTACACCTTC. Residues: CASSPGHLSYGYTF.

This clone was seen a few times. The chain uses TRBV25-1 and TRBJ2-3; D not certain. Per germline, CDR1 MGHDK and CDR2 SYGVNS. The CDR3 consists of 10 residues. Trimming took off 4 bases at V and 6 bases at J, with 2 bases between the two ends. CDR3 nucleotides: TGTGCCAGCAGTGGGGATACGCAGTATTTT. The encoded protein is CASSGDTQYF.